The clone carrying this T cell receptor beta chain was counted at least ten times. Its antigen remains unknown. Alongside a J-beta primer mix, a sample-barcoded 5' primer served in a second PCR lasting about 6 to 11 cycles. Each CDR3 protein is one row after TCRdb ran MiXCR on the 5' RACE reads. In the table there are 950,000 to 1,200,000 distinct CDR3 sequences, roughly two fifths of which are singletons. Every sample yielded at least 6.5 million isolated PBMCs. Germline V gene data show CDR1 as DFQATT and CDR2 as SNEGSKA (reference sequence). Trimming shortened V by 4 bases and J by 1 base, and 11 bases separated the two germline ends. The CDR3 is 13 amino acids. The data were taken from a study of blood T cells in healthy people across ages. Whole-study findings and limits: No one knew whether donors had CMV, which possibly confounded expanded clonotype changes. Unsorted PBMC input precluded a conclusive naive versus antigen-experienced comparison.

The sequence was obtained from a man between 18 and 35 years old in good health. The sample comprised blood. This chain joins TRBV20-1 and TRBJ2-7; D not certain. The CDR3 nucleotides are TGCAGTGCTACGTCCGTCGAGTCCTACGAGCAGTACTTC. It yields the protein CSATSVESYEQYF.